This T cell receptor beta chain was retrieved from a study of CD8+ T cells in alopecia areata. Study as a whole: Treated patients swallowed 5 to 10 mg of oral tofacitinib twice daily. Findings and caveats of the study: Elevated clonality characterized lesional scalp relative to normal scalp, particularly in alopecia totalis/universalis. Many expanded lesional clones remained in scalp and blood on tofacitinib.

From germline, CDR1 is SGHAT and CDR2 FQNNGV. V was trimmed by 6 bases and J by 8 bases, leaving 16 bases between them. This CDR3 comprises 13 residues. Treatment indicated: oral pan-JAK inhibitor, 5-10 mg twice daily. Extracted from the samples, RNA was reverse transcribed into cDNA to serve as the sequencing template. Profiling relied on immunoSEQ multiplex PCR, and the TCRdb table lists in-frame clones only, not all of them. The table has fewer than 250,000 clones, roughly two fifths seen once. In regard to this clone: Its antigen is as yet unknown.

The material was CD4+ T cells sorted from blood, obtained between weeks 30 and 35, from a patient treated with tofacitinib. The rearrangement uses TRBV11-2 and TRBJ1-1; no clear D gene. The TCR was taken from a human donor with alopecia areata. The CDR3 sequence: CASSQNHYGEAFF. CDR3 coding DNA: TGTGCCAGCAGTCAAAACCACTACGGGGAAGCTTTCTTT.